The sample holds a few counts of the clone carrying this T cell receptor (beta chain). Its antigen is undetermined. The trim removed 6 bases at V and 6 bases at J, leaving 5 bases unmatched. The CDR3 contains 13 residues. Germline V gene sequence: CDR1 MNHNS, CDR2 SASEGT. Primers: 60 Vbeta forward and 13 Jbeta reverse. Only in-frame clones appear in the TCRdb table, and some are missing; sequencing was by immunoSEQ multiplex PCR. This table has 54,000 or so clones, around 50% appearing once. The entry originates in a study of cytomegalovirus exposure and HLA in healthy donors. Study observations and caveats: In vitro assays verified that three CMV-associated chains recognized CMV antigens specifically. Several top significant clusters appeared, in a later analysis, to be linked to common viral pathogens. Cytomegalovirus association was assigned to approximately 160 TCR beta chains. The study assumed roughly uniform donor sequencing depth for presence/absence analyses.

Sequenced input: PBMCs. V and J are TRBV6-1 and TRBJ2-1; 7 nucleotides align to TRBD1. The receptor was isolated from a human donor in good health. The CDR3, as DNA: TGTGCCAGCAGACGGGACAGACTCAATGAGCAGTTCTTC. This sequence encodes CASRRDRLNEQFF.